The subject of this entry is one TCR delta chain. A far larger clone is one nucleotide away, so this likely arose from a read error. Within the sample, other DNA sequences also encode this same CDR3. This record comes from a study of γδ T cells in repeated Plasmodium falciparum infection. The overall study: Malian children with intense seasonal malaria exposure were compared with matched Australian children.

Vgamma9/Vdelta2+ and Vdelta2-negative gammadelta T cells were flow-sorted from PBMC for bulk sequencing. The CDR3 spans 22 residues. Per germline, CDR1 TSWWSYY and CDR2 QGS. TRG and TRD sequences were obtained from every sorted gammadelta sample. TCRdb applied CATT to the multiplex PCR reads for clone calling. The sample includes some 50,000 delta-chain clones, around 1.6% of them seen just once. Material: gamma-delta T cells from blood. The source is a pool of human donors (malaria-infected and uninfected, not separated). This rearrangement joins TRDV1 to TRDJ1; TRDD3 agrees at 9 bases. Because TCRdb records no J gene, it was assigned here through a match of the DNA to germline. CDR3 region: CALGELSYPKLLGDPRVDKLIF. CDR3 nucleotide sequence: TGTGCCCTTGGGGAACTTTCTTACCCCAAACTACTGGGGGACCCTAGGGTCGATAAACTCATCTTT.